Below, one TCR beta chain is given with its context. Its target is unknown. This entry is derived from a study of shared clonotypes between healthy human individuals. Profiling relied on immunoSEQ multiplex PCR, and the TCRdb table lists in-frame clones only, not all of them. This sample carries over 1.4 million clones, roughly 96% of them seen once, and the ten largest clones take over 1%. Naive CD4+ cells were CD45RA-selected; the remaining cells were memory. Overall study results and limits: Donors were few, which limited the genetic and exposure-history diversity represented.

The TCR comes from a man aged 25 to 40 in good health. Input material: naive CD4+ T cells sorted from blood. Regarding subset: CD45RA+ positively selected.

CDR3 residues: CASSRQNGGPDTQYF. The DNA for the CDR3 is TGTGCCAGCAGTCGCCAAAACGGAGGGCCGGATACGCAGTATTTT. V usage is TRBV28 and J usage is TRBJ2-3; tentative D call: TRBD2 (6 bases). Germline V CDR1 and CDR2: MDHEN, SYDVKM. The V end was cut by 5 bases, the J end by 6 bases, with 18 bases between. The CDR3 runs 15 residues.